This T cell receptor (beta chain) was found in a study of blood T cell repertoires in COVID-19. Whole-study context: PBMCs, B-cell-depleted T cells, or T cells were the source of the cDNA or gDNA that made up the material.

The protocol was immunoSEQ multiplex PCR, while the TCRdb copy is restricted to in-frame clones and leaves out a portion. The table includes roughly 330,000 clones, 88% detected once. Trimming removed 0 bases from V and 2 bases from J, with 8 bases in between. This CDR3 comprises 14 residues. The germline gives CDR1 GTSNPN, CDR2 SVGIG (reference sequence). The source material was peripheral blood. This sequence joins TRBV30 and TRBJ1-3; D gene unclear. This clonotype was sampled from a woman in her fifties or sixties with active or convalescent COVID-19. The CDR3: CAWSVRGAGNTIYF. CDR3 in DNA: TGTGCCTGGAGTGTACGTGGAGCTGGAAACACCATATATTTT. The whole variable domain, filled in from reference TRBV30 and TRBJ1-3, reads SQTIHQWPATLVQPVGSPLSLECTVEGTSNPNLYWYRQAAGRGLQLLFYSVGIGQISSEVPQNLSASRPQDRQFILSSKKLLLSDSGFYLCAWSVRGAGNTIYFGEGSWLTVV.